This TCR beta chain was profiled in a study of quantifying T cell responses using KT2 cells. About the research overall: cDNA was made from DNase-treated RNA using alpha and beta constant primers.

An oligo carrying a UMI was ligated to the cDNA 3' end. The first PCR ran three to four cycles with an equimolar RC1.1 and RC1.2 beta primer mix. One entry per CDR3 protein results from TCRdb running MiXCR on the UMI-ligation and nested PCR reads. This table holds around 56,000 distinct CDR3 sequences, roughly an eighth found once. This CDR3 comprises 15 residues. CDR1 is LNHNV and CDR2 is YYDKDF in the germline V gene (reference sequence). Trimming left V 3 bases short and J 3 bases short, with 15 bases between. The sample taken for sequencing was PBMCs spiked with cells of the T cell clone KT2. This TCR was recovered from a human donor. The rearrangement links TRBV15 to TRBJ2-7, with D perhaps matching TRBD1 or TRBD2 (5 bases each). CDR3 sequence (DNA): TGTGCCACCAGCAGGGACTTCCAGGGTTTCTACGAGCAGTACTTC. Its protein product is CATSRDFQGFYEQYF. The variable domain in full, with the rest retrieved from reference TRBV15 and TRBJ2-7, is DAMVIQNPRYQVTQFGKPVTLSCSQTLNHNVMYWYQQKSSQAPKLLFHYYDKDFNNEADTPDNFQSRRPNTSFCFLDIRSPGLGDTAMYLCATSRDFQGFYEQYFGPGTRLTVT.